This paragraph reports one T cell receptor beta chain. As yet, its antigen is unknown. The junction differs from germline at one of its ends, possibly a read error. Using RNA template, CDR3s of TCR alpha and beta were amplified with iRepertoire arm-PCR. Input was roughly 85-450 ng of tissue mRNA or PBMC total RNA. From the multiplex PCR reads, TCRdb called clonotypes with MiXCR, one entry per CDR3 protein. In the table there are about 180,000 distinct CDR3 sequences, over 40% of which are singletons. This CDR3 is built from 11 residues. The entry originates in a study of glioma-infiltrating T cells. Study findings and constraints: Tissue-blood divergence was below expectation in non-neoplastic patients, above in gliomas. CDR3 overlap between tissue and blood was very small.

The sequencing sample was made of glioma tissue, nonneoplastic brain tissue, or PBMCs (not recorded which). The origin of this receptor is a human donor with low-grade glioma or glioblastoma, undergoing nonglioma brain surgery, or in good health (not recorded which). The chain recombines TRBV12-3 or TRBV12-4 with TRBJ1-2; no reliable D call. CDR3 coding DNA: TGTGCCAGCGGAACTTACTATGGCCACACCTTC. It encodes CASGTYYGHTF.